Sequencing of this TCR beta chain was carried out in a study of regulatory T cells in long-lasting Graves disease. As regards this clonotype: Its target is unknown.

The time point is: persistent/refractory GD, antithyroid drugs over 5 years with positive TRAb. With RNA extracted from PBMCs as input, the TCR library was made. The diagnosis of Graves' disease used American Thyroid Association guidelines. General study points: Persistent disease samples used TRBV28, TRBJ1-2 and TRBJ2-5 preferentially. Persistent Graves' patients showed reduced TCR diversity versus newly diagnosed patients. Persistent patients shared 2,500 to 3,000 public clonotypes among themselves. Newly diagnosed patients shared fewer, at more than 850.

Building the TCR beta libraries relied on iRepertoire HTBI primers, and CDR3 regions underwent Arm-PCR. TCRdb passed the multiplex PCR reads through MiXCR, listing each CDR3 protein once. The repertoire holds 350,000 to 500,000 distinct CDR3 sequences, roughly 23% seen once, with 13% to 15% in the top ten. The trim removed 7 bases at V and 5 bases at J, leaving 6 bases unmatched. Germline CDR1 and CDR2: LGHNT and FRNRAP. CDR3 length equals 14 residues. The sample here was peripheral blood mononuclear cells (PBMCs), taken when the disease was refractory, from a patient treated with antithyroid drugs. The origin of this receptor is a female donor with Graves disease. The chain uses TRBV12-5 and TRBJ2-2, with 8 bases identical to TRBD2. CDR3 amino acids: CASAREGPTGELFF. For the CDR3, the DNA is TGTGCTAGTGCCCGGGAGGGTCCGACCGGGGAGCTGTTTTTT.